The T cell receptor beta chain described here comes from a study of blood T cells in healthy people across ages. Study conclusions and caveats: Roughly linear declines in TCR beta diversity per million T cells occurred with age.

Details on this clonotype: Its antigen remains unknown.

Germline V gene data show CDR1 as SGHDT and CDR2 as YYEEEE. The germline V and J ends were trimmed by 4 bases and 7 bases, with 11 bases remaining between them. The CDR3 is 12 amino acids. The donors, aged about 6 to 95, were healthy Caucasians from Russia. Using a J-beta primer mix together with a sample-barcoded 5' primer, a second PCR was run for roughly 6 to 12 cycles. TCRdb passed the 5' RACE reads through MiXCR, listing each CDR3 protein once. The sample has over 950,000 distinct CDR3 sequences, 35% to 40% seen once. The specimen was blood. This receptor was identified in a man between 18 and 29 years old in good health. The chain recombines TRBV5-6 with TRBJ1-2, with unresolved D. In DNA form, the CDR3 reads TGTGCCAGCAGCCCCTTGTCTAGTGGCTACACCTTC. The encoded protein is CASSPLSSGYTF.